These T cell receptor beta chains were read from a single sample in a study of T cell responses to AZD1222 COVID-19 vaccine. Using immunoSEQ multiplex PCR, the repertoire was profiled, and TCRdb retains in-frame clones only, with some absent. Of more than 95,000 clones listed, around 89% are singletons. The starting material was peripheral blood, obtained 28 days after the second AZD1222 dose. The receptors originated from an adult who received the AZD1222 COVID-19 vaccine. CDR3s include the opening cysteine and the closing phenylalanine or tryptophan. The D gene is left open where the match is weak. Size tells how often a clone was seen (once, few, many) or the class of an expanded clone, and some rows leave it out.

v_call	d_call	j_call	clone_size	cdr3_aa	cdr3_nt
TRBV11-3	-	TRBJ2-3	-	CASSPWTGTDTQYF	TGTGCCAGCAGCCCGTGGACAGGCACAGATACGCAGTATTTT
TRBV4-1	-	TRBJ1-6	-	CASSQEAGLSNSPLHF	TGCGCCAGCAGCCAAGAAGCCGGGCTTTCAAATTCACCCCTCCACTTT
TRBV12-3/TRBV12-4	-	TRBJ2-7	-	CASSRTRYEQYF	TGTGCCAGCAGTCGGACACGCTACGAGCAGTACTTC
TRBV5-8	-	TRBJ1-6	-	CASSSEGLDNSPLHF	TGTGCCAGCAGCTCAGAGGGACTCGATAATTCACCCCTCCACTTT
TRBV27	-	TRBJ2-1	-	CASSLSRQNEQFF	TGTGCCAGCAGTTTATCCCGACAGAATGAGCAGTTCTTC
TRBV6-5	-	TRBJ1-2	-	CASSSAYPNGYTF	TGTGCCAGCAGTTCAGCCTACCCCAATGGCTACACCTTC
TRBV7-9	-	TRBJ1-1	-	CASTTIRLNTEAFF	TGTGCCAGCACCACTATCAGGTTGAACACTGAAGCTTTCTTT
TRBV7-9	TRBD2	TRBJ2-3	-	CASSSGTSGRAGADTQYF	TGTGCCAGCAGCTCAGGGACTAGCGGGAGGGCCGGGGCAGATACGCAGTATTTT
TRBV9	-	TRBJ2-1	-	CASSVTAAHSYNEQFF	TGTGCCAGCAGCGTTACAGCGGCCCACTCCTACAATGAGCAGTTCTTC
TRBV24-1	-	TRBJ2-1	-	CATSDPTGGRYNEQFF	TGTGCCACCAGTGACCCTACGGGGGGCAGGTACAATGAGCAGTTCTTC
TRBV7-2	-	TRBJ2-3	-	CASSLQPMGDTQYF	TGTGCCAGCAGCTTACAGCCGATGGGAGATACGCAGTATTTT
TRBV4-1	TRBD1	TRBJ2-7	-	CASSQGDSTYEQYF	TGCGCCAGCAGCCAAGGGGACAGTACCTACGAGCAGTACTTC
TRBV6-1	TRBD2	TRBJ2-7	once	CASSDLAGGSEQYF	TGTGCCAGCAGTGATCTAGCGGGGGGTTCCGAGCAGTACTTC
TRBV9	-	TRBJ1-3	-	CASSGGDSGNTIYF	TGTGCCAGCAGTGGGGGAGACTCTGGAAACACCATATATTTT
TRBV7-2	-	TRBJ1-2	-	CASSLVEGANYGYTF	TGTGCCAGCAGCTTAGTGGAGGGGGCTAACTATGGCTACACCTTC
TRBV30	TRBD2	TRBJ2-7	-	CAWSAGGGYEQYF	TGTGCCTGGAGTGCGGGAGGGGGCTACGAGCAGTACTTC
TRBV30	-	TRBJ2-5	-	CAWSTLRGDGLRETQYF	TGTGCCTGGAGTACCCTACGCGGGGATGGCCTTCGGGAGACCCAGTACTTC
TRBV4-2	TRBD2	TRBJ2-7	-	CASSQDEPGLAGEQYF	TGTGCCAGCAGCCAAGATGAGCCGGGACTAGCCGGCGAGCAGTACTTC
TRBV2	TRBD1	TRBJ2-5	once	CASRRQGAQQETQYF	TGTGCCAGCAGGAGACAGGGGGCCCAGCAAGAGACCCAGTACTTC
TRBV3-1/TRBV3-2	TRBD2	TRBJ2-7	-	CASSLGLAGDEQYF	TGTGCCAGCAGCCTTGGACTAGCGGGAGACGAGCAGTACTTC
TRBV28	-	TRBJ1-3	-	CASSFGGESGNTIYF	TGTGCCAGCAGTTTTGGGGGGGAGTCCGGAAACACCATATATTTT
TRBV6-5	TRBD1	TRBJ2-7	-	CASSYRDSPYEQYF	TGTGCCAGCAGTTACCGGGACAGCCCCTACGAGCAGTACTTC
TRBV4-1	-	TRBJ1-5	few	CASSQGGNQPQHF	TGCGCCAGCAGCCAAGGGGGCAATCAGCCCCAGCATTTT
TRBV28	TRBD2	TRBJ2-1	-	CASSLAGGKSHEQFF	TGTGCCAGCAGCCTAGCGGGAGGAAAGAGCCATGAGCAGTTCTTC
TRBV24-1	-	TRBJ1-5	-	CATSDSRDSNQPQHF	TGTGCCACCAGTGATAGCCGGGACAGCAATCAGCCCCAGCATTTT
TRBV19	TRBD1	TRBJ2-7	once	CASSSPGGTYEQYF	TGTGCCAGTAGTTCCCCAGGGGGCACCTACGAGCAGTACTTC
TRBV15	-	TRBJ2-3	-	CATSRDRWADTQYF	TGTGCCACCAGCAGAGATCGGTGGGCAGATACGCAGTATTTT
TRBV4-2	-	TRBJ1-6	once	CASSELSGTSSPLHF	TGTGCCAGCAGCGAGTTGAGCGGGACGAGTTCACCCCTCCACTTT
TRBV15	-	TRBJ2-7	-	CATSRGGNSYEQYF	TGTGCCACCAGCAGAGGGGGGAACAGCTACGAGCAGTACTTC
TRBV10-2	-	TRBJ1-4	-	CASSEYGEKLFF	TGCGCCAGCAGTGAGTATGGCGAAAAACTGTTTTTT
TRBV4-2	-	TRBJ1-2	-	CASSQEVGQRIFGYTF	TGTGCCAGCAGCCAAGAGGTCGGACAGCGAATATTCGGCTACACCTTC
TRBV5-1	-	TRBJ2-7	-	CASSFGTLTGYEQYF	TGCGCCAGCAGCTTCGGGACTTTGACGGGCTACGAGCAGTACTTC
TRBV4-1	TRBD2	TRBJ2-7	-	CASSQGGGYEQYF	TGCGCCAGCAGCCAAGGGGGGGGCTACGAGCAGTACTTC
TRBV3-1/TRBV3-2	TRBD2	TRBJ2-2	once	CASSRKTSGGAGELFF	TGTGCCAGCAGTCGAAAGACTAGCGGGGGGGCCGGGGAGCTGTTTTTT
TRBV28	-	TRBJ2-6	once	CASSFYLEANVLTF	TGTGCCAGCAGTTTTTACCTGGAGGCCAACGTCCTGACTTTC
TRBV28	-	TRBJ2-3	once	CASRTGELDTDTQYF	TGTGCCAGCAGGACGGGGGAGCTGGACACAGATACGCAGTATTTT
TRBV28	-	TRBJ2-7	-	CASSWDGSSGLEQYF	TGTGCCAGCAGTTGGGATGGCTCCTCGGGACTCGAGCAGTACTTC
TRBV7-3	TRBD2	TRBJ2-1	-	CASSLLGRGAHEQFF	TGTGCCAGCAGCCTTTTGGGGCGGGGGGCACATGAGCAGTTCTTC
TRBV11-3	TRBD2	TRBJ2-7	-	CASSLDLAGVFEQYF	TGTGCCAGCAGCTTAGATCTAGCGGGAGTGTTCGAGCAGTACTTC
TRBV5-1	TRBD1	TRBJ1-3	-	CASSLGQGLSGNTIYF	TGCGCCAGCAGCTTGGGACAGGGGTTGTCTGGAAACACCATATATTTT
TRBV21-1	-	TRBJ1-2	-	CASSNRQGTTYGYTF	TGTGCCAGCAGCAATCGACAGGGCACTACCTATGGCTACACCTTC
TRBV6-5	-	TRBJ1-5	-	CATQTVQGFNQPQHF	TGTGCCACCCAGACCGTACAGGGATTCAATCAGCCCCAGCATTTT
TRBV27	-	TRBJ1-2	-	CASSWSPPNGYTF	TGTGCCAGCAGTTGGAGCCCCCCGAATGGCTACACCTTC
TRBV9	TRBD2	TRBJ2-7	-	CASSGSSGGAYEQYF	TGTGCCAGCAGCGGCTCTAGCGGCGGGGCCTACGAGCAGTACTTC
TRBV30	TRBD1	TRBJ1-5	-	CAWSTGGGSPQHF	TGTGCCTGGAGCACAGGGGGAGGGTCGCCCCAGCATTTT
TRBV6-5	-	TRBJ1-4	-	CASAEGGYEKLFF	TGTGCCAGCGCCGAAGGGGGGTATGAAAAACTGTTTTTT
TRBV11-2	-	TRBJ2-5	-	CASSFTREETQYF	TGTGCCAGCAGCTTTACCAGGGAAGAGACCCAGTACTTC
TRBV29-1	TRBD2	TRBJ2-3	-	CSVEELANTDTQYF	TGCAGCGTTGAAGAACTAGCGAACACAGATACGCAGTATTTT
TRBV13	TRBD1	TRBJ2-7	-	CASSRDRGHEQYF	TGTGCCAGCAGTCGGGACAGGGGCCACGAGCAGTACTTC
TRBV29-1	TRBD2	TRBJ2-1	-	CSVNSGGYNEQFF	TGCAGCGTTAATAGCGGGGGTTACAATGAGCAGTTCTTC
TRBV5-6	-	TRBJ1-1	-	CASSLGNQNTEAFF	TGTGCCAGCAGCTTGGGGAATCAGAACACTGAAGCTTTCTTT
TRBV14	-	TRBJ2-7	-	CASSQGLVSEQYF	TGTGCCAGCAGCCAAGGGCTAGTCTCCGAGCAGTACTTC
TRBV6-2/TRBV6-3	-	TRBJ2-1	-	CASSDPGGPGNEQFF	TGTGCCAGCAGTGACCCGGGGGGCCCCGGCAATGAGCAGTTCTTC
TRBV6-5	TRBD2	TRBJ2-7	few	CASSSAGGYEQYF	TGTGCCAGCAGTTCCGCGGGGGGGTACGAGCAGTACTTC
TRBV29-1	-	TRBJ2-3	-	CSVEIGSADTQYF	TGCAGCGTTGAAATCGGCTCCGCAGATACGCAGTATTTT